This entry lists 2 T cell receptor beta chains sequenced from one sample in a study of shared clonotypes between healthy human individuals. Some clones are missing from TCRdb's copy, which holds only in-frame ones; the method was immunoSEQ multiplex PCR. Among 1,500,000 or so clones listed, 98% to 99% were seen once. The sequenced sample was naive CD4+ T cells sorted from blood. Subset of the sample: CD45RA+ positively selected. These receptors were taken from a man aged 25 to 40 in good health.

Here the CDR3 reads CASSSGGPETQYF. DNA of the CDR3: TGCGCCAGCAGCTCGGGGGGCCCCGAGACCCAGTACTTC. This chain connects TRBV5-1 to TRBJ2-5; TRBD2 might be the D (7 bases). Per the germline V gene, CDR1 is SGHRS and CDR2 is YFSETQ. The V end was cut by 3 bases, the J end by 5 bases, with 11 bases between. The length of the CDR3 is 13 residues. Full variable domain (remainder filled in from reference TRBV5-1 and TRBJ2-5): KAGVTQTPRYLIKTRGQQVTLSCSPISGHRSVSWYQQTPGQGLQFLFEYFSETQRNKGNFPGRFSGRQFSNSRSEMNVSTLELGDSALYLCASSSGGPETQYFGPGTRLLVL.

The genes are TRBV18 and TRBJ1-5; the match to TRBD1 covers 9 bases. Trimming cost V 3 bases and J 9 bases; bases outside gene matches: 6. Germline V CDR1 and CDR2: KGHSH, LQKENI. CDR3 size: 14 residues. CDR3 region: CASSPTGGDSPQHF. The CDR3 DNA sequence: TGTGCCAGCTCACCTACAGGGGGCGATTCGCCCCAGCATTTT.